This note documents a single TCR beta chain sequence. Antigen specificity is unknown. This CDR3 spans 12 amino acids. Germline loops: CDR1 MDHEN, CDR2 SYDVKM. The V gene lost 5 bases and the J gene lost 5 bases, with 6 bases spanning the gap. The data were taken from a study of blood T cells in healthy people across ages. Study-wide results and limits: A strong correlation was found between TCR beta diversity and the percentage of naive T cells. Age advanced and TCR beta diversity per million T cells fell, roughly linearly. Long-lived donors had more naive CD4+ cells and higher diversity than aged donors.

Alongside a J-beta primer mix, a sample-barcoded 5' primer served in a second PCR lasting about 7 to 12 cycles. Each cDNA molecule carried a tag from a template-switch adaptor that contained 12 random nucleotides. MiXCR was run by TCRdb on the 5' RACE reads, yielding one entry per CDR3 protein. This sample carries around 650,000 distinct CDR3 sequences, 40% to 45% of them seen once, and the ten largest clones take 30%. The sequencing input was blood. V is TRBV28 and J is TRBJ2-2; unclear D gene. The receptor was derived from a man older than 75 in good health. CDR3: CASSRPTGELFF. The CDR3 nucleotides read TGTGCCAGCAGTCGACCAACCGGGGAGCTGTTTTTT.